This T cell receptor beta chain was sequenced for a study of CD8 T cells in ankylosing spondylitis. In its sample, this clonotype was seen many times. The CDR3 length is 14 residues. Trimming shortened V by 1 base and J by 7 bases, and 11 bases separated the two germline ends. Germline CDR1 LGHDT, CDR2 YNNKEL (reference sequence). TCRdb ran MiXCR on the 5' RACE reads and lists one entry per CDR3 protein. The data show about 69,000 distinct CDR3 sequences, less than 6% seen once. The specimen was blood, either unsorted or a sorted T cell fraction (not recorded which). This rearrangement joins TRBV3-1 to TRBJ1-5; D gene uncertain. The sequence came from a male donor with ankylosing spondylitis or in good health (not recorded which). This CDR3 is CASSQAGRSQPQHF. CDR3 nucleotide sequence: TGTGCCAGCAGCCAAGCTGGGCGCAGCCAGCCCCAGCATTTT.